This T cell receptor (beta chain) was obtained from a study of T-cell memory formation after mild COVID-19. Study-level background: TCR clusters largely stayed donor specific.

TCR alpha and TCR beta cDNA libraries carrying sample barcodes and UMIs came from 5'RACE with constant-segment primers. TCRdb reprocessed the 5' RACE reads via MiXCR and lists one record per CDR3 protein. The sample contains some 340,000 distinct CDR3 sequences, 10% to 15% of which appear only once. General observations from the study: There were some responding clones in pre-infection memory, which suggested that cross-reactive memory had joined. Shrinking CD4+ clones resided mostly in CM and EM, and CD8+ ones in EMRA.

This clonotype was seen a handful of times. Its antigen is undetermined. This CDR3 is built from 15 residues. The germline V and J ends were trimmed by 9 bases and 0 bases, with 15 bases remaining between them. This TCR was recovered from a man aged 18 to 29 who had mild COVID-19 (a few samples of this study predate the infection). Cell type and time point are not known. Sequencing was performed on PBMCs or a T cell subset sorted from them (not recorded which). The rearrangement joins TRBV23-1 to TRBJ1-3; D might be TRBD1 (6 bases). TRBV23-1 is treated as an ORF (open reading frame) with a function not yet certain. CDR3 nucleotide sequence: TGCGCCAGGCCTGACAGGTCAAGCTCTGGAAACACCATATATTTT. It encodes CARPDRSSSGNTIYF.